This T cell receptor beta chain emerged from a study of cytomegalovirus exposure and HLA in healthy donors. Study-wide results and limits: Analyses of presence and absence presupposed an approximately uniform sequencing depth across donors. Across donors, most TCRs were seen rarely, yet some public ones were widespread. A prior analysis recorded that most TCR beta V segments were productive about 87% or about 30% of the time. It was 150 to 200 TCR beta chains that were listed as cytomegalovirus-associated.

The CDR3 length is 14 residues. Looked up from germline, CDR1 is SQVTM and CDR2 is ANQGSEA. The trim removed 3 bases at V and 0 bases at J, leaving 1 base unmatched. Details on this clone: The antigen remains unidentified.

The PCR was carried out with 60 Vbeta primers and 13 Jbeta primers. The table came from immunoSEQ multiplex PCR; TCRdb's copy has only in-frame clones and leaves some out. In the table there are about 200,000 clones, 82% of which are singletons. This chain joins TRBV29-1 and TRBJ1-5, with 8 nucleotides matching TRBD1. This clonotype originated in a woman aged 40 to 50 in good health and CMV-seronegative. The sequencing input was PBMCs. The CDR3 region is CSVETGASNQPQHF. Written as DNA, the CDR3 is TGCAGCGTTGAGACAGGGGCTAGCAATCAGCCCCAGCATTTT.